The text below deals with one T cell receptor (beta chain). The antigen is not known. Repertoires were generated with immunoSEQ multiplex PCR, while TCRdb's copy carries only in-frame clones and drops some. The sample carries about 150,000 clones, about nine tenths recorded once. This sample is drawn from a study of T cell responses to AZD1222 COVID-19 vaccine. Germline CDR1 is SGHRS and CDR2 is YFSETQ. V shed 3 bases, J shed 4 bases, and the junction held 6 bases outside the gene matches. The CDR3 has 14 amino acids. Study results and caveats: Per reports, nearly half of all spike-specific TCRs target regions that are unmutated in variants. Only after the peak T cell response were repertoires sampled. Just six AZD1222 recipients tested seropositive at baseline.

Both about-4-week and about-12-week second-dose recipients were combined. This chain connects TRBV5-1 to TRBJ2-7; 8 nucleotides agree with TRBD2. The clonotype originates from an adult who received the AZD1222 COVID-19 vaccine. This sample comprised peripheral blood, obtained 28 days after the second AZD1222 dose. CDR3: CASSWTGLEYEQYF. In nucleotides, the CDR3 is TGCGCCAGCAGCTGGACGGGACTAGAGTACGAGCAGTACTTC.